This entry features one TCR beta chain sequence. One base away lies a much larger clone, so this may be a sequencing read error. The record originates from a study of human T cells and chemical hapten exposure. From the RACE reads, TCRdb called clonotypes with MiXCR, one entry per CDR3 protein. The sample has tens of thousands of distinct CDR3 sequences, 6% to 7% seen once. Time point denoted: patch test 1, 2 weeks after DPC sensitization. This sample's treatment: therapeutic diphenylcyclopropenone sensitization with weekly scalp DPC. Unfractionated whole blood yielded total RNA. The input for sequencing was whole blood, taken in connection with sensitization to the hapten diphenylcyclopropenone (DPC). This sequence originates from a woman under 40 with alopecia areata. Some clones in this sample may be carry-over from other donors' samples.

In DNA, the CDR3 is TGTGCCAGAAGGGGTGAATGGGGAGACACCTACAATGAGCAGTTCTTC. Residues: CARRGEWGDTYNEQFF. This chain links TRBV12-3 or TRBV12-4 with TRBJ2-1; tentatively, D is TRBD1 or TRBD2 (5 bases each). The CDR3 extends over 16 amino acids. Trimming left V 9 bases short and J 2 bases short, with 20 bases between.